This T cell receptor beta chain came from a study of CD4 T cells in relation to SARS-CoV-2 and coronaviruses. The overall study: Convalescent patients had median age about 40 years, range about 21 to 75. Crossreactive spike epitopes shared across donors were mapped to their HLA restriction.

The V gene lost 3 bases and the J gene lost 8 bases, with 8 bases spanning the gap. Germline-derived CDR1 and CDR2 are ENHRY and SYGVKD. The CDR3 runs 12 residues. Clones were sequenced by immunoSEQ multiplex PCR, and TCRdb holds only the in-frame ones, with some missing. Among about 37,000 clones, 70% to 90% were seen once, and the ten largest hold 3% to 3.5%. Study outcomes and limitations: About 65% of donors had memory CD4+ clonotypes crossrecognizing SARS-CoV-2 and common cold coronavirus spike.

To note about this clone: The antigen is undetermined.

The TCR was taken from an adult with COVID-19. The rearrangement joins TRBV10-3 to TRBJ2-1, with a tentative D call TRBD1 (5 bases). The sequenced material came from memory CD4+ T cells from PBMCs. DNA of the CDR3: TGTGCCATCAGTGATCGACAGTATGAGCAGTTCTTC. Protein sequence: CAISDRQYEQFF.